Shown below are 18 T cell receptor beta chains from a single sample sequenced in a study of T cell repertoires and HLA-DP antigens. The antigens of these receptors remain unknown. Here immunoSEQ multiplex PCR was the method, and the copy in TCRdb shows in-frame clones only, minus some. This sample has around 110,000 clones, with 80% to 95% found just once. Sequencing was done on a sample of CD4+ T cells from PBMCs. The receptor set was obtained from a young woman in good health and CMV-seronegative.

CDR3 in amino acids: CASSPQTSGAYNEQFF. CDR3 sequence (DNA): TGTGCCAGCAGCCCCCAAACTAGCGGAGCCTACAATGAGCAGTTCTTC. The chain employs TRBV28 and TRBJ2-1, with 8 bases identical to TRBD2. Unmatched junction bases numbered 9, after V lost 6 bases and J lost 2 bases. This CDR3 has 16 amino acids. CDR1 is MDHEN, CDR2 SYDVKM, per germline.

V gene TRBV6-1 combines with J gene TRBJ2-3; D might be TRBD1 (8 bases). CDR1 is MNHNS and CDR2 is SASEGT in the germline V gene. The CDR3 extends over 14 amino acids. The V end lost 5 bases, the J end lost 5 bases, and 14 bases lay between the germline ends. DNA for the CDR3: TGTGCCAGCAGTAAAACAGGGGGGGTAGATACGCAGTATTTT. This codes for CASSKTGGVDTQYF.

V gene TRBV5-1 combines with J gene TRBJ2-6; D is uncertain. The CDR3 has 17 residues. V lost 0 bases to trimming and J lost 0 bases, with 10 bases between them. Looked up from germline, CDR1 is SGHRS and CDR2 is YFSETQ. CDR3: CASSLDGQSSGANVLTF. In DNA form, the CDR3 reads TGCGCCAGCAGCTTGGACGGGCAGAGCTCTGGGGCCAACGTCCTGACTTTC.

This chain connects TRBV6-6 to TRBJ2-3; TRBD2 matches 9 bases. CDR3 length: 15 amino acids. V gave up 1 base and J gave up 6 bases; unmatched junction bases: 5. CDR1 and CDR2 (germline): MNHNY, SVGAGI (reference sequence). CDR3 protein: CASSYWPSGKDTQYF. The DNA of the CDR3 is TGTGCCAGCAGTTACTGGCCTAGCGGGAAGGATACGCAGTATTTT.

This rearrangement joins TRBV21-1 to TRBJ2-7; TRBD1 is the table's D call and was not checked against the DNA. TRBV21-1 is shown as a pseudogene. The CDR3 consists of 14 residues. CDR3 protein: CASSNWDTKGEQYF. The CDR3 DNA follows: TGTGCCAGCAGCAACTGGGACACGAAAGGGGAGCAGTACTTC.

The gene calls are TRBV30 and TRBJ2-5; 8 nucleotides line up with TRBD2. In germline, CDR1 is GTSNPN, CDR2 SVGIG (reference sequence). Germline trimming cut 5 bases from V and 1 base from J; bases unmatched to any gene: 9. The CDR3 is 15 residues long. This CDR3 is CAWSLPLAGQETQYF. CDR3 coding DNA: TGTGCCTGGTCCCTTCCCCTAGCGGGCCAAGAGACCCAGTACTTC.

DNA for the CDR3: TGTGCCAGCAGCTTCCCGGCGGGAGGCCTCGAGGATACGCAGTATTTT. Its translation: CASSFPAGGLEDTQYF. The chain links TRBV5-4 to TRBJ2-3, with 8 positions matching TRBD2. From germline, CDR1 is SGHNT and CDR2 YYREEE (reference sequence). This CDR3 is 16 amino acids long. Trimming at V came to 2 bases and at J to 6 bases, leaving 11 bases not matched to a gene.

The chain combines TRBV10-3 with TRBJ1-2, with TRBD1 identical over 7 bases. The CDR3 is 16 amino acids. V lost 6 bases and J lost 7; bases outside the gene matches: 17. Per the germline V gene, CDR1 is ENHRY and CDR2 is SYGVKD. Here the CDR3 reads CAIRDRSGTATGGYTF. The CDR3 DNA reads as TGTGCCATCAGGGACCGATCCGGGACAGCGACCGGTGGCTACACCTTC.

The genes are TRBV7-2 and TRBJ2-5; 8 bases are a match to TRBD2. The CDR3 is 16 amino acids. Germline trimming cut 5 bases from V and 1 base from J; bases unmatched to any gene: 9. Per the germline V gene, CDR1 is SGHTA and CDR2 is FQGNSA. The CDR3, as DNA: TGTGCCAGCAGCCAAGGGCCGGGAGGGGGCCAAGAGACCCAGTACTTC. Translating it yields CASSQGPGGGQETQYF.

This sequence joins TRBV18 and TRBJ2-6; perhaps D is TRBD1 or TRBD2 (5 bases each). The germline V and J ends were trimmed by 6 bases and 2 bases, with 14 bases remaining between them. The CDR3 spans 16 residues. Germline V gene sequence: CDR1 KGHSH, CDR2 LQKENI. CDR3 sequence: CASSRYEGPGANVLTF. For the CDR3, the DNA is TGTGCCAGCTCCCGCTACGAGGGACCTGGGGCCAACGTCCTGACTTTC.

This clone was seen a single time. For the CDR3, the DNA is TGCGCCAGCAGCCAACTCGACAGGGGCGAGCAGTACGTC. Its translation: CASSQLDRGEQYV. This chain uses TRBV4-1 with TRBJ2-7; 8 bases line up with TRBD1. The junction had 3 bases not matched to a gene; V was cut back by 2 bases and J by 6 bases. There are 13 residues in the CDR3. Germline CDR1 is MGHRA and CDR2 is YSYEKL.

V and J are TRBV7-9 and TRBJ2-1; possibly TRBD2 for D (5 bases). Germline V gives CDR1 SEHNR, CDR2 FQNEAQ (reference sequence). Trimming took 5 bases from V and 1 from J, leaving 9 bases between them. This CDR3 region has 14 residues. The CDR3 DNA reads as TGTGCCAGCAGCCACCGAGGGTCCTACAATGAGCAGTTCTTC. Amino acid sequence: CASSHRGSYNEQFF.

This clone came up once. The gene calls are TRBV4-1 and TRBJ2-2; no definite D call. Germline V lookup: CDR1 MGHRA, CDR2 YSYEKL. The CDR3 spans 15 residues. Between the trimmed V and J ends, which lost 5 bases and 6 bases, there was a span of 16 bases. DNA of the CDR3: TGCGCCAGCAGCGACCCTCGGTCTGGCGCCGGGGAGCTGTTTTTT. It yields the protein CASSDPRSGAGELFF.

This clone was found a few times. This sequence joins TRBV11-2 and TRBJ2-7; weak D call: TRBD1 (5 bases). CDR3 length equals 18 residues. Germline V CDR1 and CDR2: SGHAT, FQNNGV. V was pared by 2 bases and J by 0 bases, with 20 bases between. The chain's CDR3 is CASSLNRFWLTSSYEQYF. The DNA for the CDR3 is TGTGCCAGCAGCTTAAACAGGTTCTGGCTCACGAGCTCCTACGAGCAGTACTTC.

The chain joins TRBV7-3 to TRBJ2-3; 8 bases align to TRBD1. Germline V gene data show CDR1 as SGHTA and CDR2 as FQGTGA. V trimming: 4 bases; J trimming: 5 bases; junction bases outside the gene matches: 11. The CDR3 length is 16 residues. Written as DNA, the CDR3 is TGTGCCAGCAGCTCCACCCCTGACAGGGGCGGAGATACGCAGTATTTT. Amino acids: CASSSTPDRGGDTQYF.

The chain joins TRBV21-1 to TRBJ2-1; TRBD2 was called by the table and not checked on the DNA. TRBV21-1 is a pseudogene locus. The CDR3 consists of 14 residues. CDR3 region: CASSKYRRKLEQFF. The CDR3 DNA reads TGTGCCAGCAGCAAATATCGGCGGAAGCTAGAACAGTTCTTC.

V is TRBV4-2 and J is TRBJ2-3, with 10 bases aligning to TRBD1. The CDR3 has 15 amino acids. V shed 6 bases and J 3 bases; nucleotides not matched to a gene: 6. Germline V gives CDR1 LGHNA, CDR2 YNFKEQ. CDR3 amino acids: CASSWGTGETDTQYF. In DNA, the CDR3 is TGTGCCAGCAGTTGGGGGACAGGGGAAACAGATACGCAGTATTTT.

This chain joins TRBV6-5 and TRBJ1-4, with D unresolved. The CDR3 extends over 15 amino acids. Germline V gene lookup returns CDR1 MNHEY and CDR2 SVGAGI. Trimming took off 4 bases at V and 0 bases at J, with 9 bases between the two ends. CDR3 DNA: TGTGCCAGCAGTTCCCTACAGTCAACTAATGAAAAACTGTTTTTT. Protein sequence: CASSSLQSTNEKLFF.